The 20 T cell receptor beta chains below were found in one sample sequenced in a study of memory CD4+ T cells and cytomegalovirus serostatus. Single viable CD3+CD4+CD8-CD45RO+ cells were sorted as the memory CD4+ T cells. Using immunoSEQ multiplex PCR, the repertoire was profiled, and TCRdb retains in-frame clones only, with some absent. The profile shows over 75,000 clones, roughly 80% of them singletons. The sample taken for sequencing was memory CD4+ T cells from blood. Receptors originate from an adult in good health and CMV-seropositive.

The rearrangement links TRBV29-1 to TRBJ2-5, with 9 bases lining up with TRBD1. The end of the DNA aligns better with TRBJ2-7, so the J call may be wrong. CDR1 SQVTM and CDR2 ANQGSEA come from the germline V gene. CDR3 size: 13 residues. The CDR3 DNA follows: TGCAGCGTGAGCGCGGGACAGGGCTACGAGCAGTACTTC. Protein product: CSVSAGQGYEQYF.

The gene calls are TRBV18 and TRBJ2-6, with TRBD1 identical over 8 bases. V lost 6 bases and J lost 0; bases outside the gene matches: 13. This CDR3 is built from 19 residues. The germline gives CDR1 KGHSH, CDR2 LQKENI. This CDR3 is CASSPGGGQVHSGANVLTF. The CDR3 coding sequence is TGTGCCAGCTCCCCAGGTGGGGGACAGGTTCACTCTGGGGCCAACGTCCTGACTTTC.

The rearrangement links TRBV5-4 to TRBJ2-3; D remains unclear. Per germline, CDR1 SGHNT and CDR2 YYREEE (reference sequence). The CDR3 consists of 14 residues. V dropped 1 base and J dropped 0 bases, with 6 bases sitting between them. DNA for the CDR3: TGTGCCAGCAGCTTGACCTCTAGCACAGATACGCAGTATTTT. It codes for CASSLTSSTDTQYF.

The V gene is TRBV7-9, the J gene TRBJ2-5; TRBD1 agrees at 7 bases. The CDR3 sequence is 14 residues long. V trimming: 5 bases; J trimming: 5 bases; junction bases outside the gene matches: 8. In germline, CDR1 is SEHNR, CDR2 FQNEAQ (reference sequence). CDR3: CASSVGQVEETQYF. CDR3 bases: TGTGCCAGCAGCGTCGGACAGGTCGAGGAGACCCAGTACTTC.

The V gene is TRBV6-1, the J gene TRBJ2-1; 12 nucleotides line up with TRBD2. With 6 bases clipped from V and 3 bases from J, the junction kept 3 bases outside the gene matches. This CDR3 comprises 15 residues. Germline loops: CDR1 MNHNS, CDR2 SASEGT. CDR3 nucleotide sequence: TGTGCCAGCAGGGTACTAGCGGGAGGCTACAATGAGCAGTTCTTC. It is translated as CASRVLAGGYNEQFF.

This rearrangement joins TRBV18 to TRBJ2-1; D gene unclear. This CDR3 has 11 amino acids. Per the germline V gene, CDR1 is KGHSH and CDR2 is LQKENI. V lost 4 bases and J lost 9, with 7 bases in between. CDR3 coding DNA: TGTGCCAGCTCACTAGGTGGTGAGCAGTTCTTC. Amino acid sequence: CASSLGGEQFF.

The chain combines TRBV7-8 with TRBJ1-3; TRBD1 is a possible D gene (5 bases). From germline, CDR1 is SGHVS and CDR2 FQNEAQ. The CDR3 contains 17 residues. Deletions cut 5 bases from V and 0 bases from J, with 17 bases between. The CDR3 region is CASSPYRIRSSGNTIYF. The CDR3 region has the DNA TGTGCCAGCAGCCCCTACAGGATTAGAAGCTCTGGAAACACCATATATTTT.

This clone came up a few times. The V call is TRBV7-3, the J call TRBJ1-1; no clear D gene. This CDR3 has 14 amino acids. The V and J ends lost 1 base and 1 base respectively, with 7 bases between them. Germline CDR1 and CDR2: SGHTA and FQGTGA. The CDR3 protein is CASSLSLQNTEAFF. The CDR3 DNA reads TGTGCCAGCAGCTTAAGCCTCCAGAACACTGAAGCTTTCTTT.

CDR3 coding DNA: TGTGCCAGCAGTGGGGGGCTAGCGGGAATAATCGCCGGGGAGCTGTTTTTT. Its translation is CASSGGLAGIIAGELFF. The chain combines TRBV28 with TRBJ2-2, with 9 bases identical to TRBD2. The V gene end was trimmed by 5 bases and the J gene end by 6 bases; junction bases not matched to a gene: 13. Germline-derived CDR1 and CDR2 are MDHEN and SYDVKM. The CDR3 is 17 amino acids. Combining the CDR3 with reference TRBV28 and TRBJ2-2 gives the whole variable domain DVKVTQSSRYLVKRTGEKVFLECVQDMDHENMFWYRQDPGLGLRLIYFSYDVKMKEKGDIPEGYSVSREKKERFSLILESASTNQTSMYLCASSGGLAGIIAGELFFGEGSRLTVL.

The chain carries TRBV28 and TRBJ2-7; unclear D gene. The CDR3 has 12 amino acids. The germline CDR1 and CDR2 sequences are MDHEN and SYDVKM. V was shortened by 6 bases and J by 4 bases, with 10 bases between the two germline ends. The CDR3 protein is CASSPDPYEQYF. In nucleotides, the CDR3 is TGTGCCAGCAGCCCTGACCCGTACGAGCAGTACTTC.

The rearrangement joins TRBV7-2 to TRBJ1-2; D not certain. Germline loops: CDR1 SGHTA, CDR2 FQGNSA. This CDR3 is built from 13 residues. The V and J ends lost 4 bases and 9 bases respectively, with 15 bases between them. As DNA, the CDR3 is TGTGCCAGCAGCTCATCATCTGGGGTGAGCTACACCTTC. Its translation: CASSSSSGVSYTF.

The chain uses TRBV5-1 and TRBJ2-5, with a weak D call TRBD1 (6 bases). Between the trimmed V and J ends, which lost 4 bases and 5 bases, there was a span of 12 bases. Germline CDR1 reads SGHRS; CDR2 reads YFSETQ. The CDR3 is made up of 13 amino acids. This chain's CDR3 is CASSPQGQETQYF. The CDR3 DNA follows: TGCGCCAGCAGCCCCCAGGGGCAGGAGACCCAGTACTTC.

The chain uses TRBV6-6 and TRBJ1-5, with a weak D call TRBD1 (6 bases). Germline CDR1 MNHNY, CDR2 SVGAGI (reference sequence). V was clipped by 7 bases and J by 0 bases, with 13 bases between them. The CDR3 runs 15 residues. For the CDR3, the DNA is TGTGCCAGCACTCAGGGACATCCTAGCAATCAGCCCCAGCATTTT. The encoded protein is CASTQGHPSNQPQHF.

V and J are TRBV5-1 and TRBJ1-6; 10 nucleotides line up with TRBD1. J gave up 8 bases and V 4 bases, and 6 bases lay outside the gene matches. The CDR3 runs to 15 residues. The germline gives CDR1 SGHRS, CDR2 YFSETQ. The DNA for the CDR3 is TGCGCCAGCAGCGAACGGACAGGGGGGTATTCACCCCTCCACTTT. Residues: CASSERTGGYSPLHF.

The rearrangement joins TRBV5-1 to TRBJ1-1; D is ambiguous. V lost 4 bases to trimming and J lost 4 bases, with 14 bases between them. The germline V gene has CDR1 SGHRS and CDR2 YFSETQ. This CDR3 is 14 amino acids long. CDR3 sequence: CASSRASEATEAFF. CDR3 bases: TGCGCCAGCAGCCGGGCTTCCGAGGCCACTGAAGCTTTCTTT.

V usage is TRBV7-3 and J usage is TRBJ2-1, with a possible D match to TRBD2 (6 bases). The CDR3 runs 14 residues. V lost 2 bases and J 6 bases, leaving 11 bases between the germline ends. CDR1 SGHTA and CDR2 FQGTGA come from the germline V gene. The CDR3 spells CASSLELGGNEQFF. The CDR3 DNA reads TGTGCCAGCAGCTTAGAGTTGGGGGGCAATGAGCAGTTCTTC.

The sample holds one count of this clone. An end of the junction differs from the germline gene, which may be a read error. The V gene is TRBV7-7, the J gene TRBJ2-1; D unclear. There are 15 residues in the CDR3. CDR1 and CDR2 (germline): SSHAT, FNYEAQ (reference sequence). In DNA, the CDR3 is TGTGCTAGCAGTCTCAGCTCGGGTATCTACAATGAGCAGTTCTTC. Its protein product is CASSLSSGIYNEQFF.

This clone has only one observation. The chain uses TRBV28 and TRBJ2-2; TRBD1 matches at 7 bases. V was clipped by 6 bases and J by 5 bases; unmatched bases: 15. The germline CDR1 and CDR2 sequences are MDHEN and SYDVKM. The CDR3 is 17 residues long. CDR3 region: CASSPLRQGSTTGELFF. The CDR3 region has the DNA TGTGCCAGCAGCCCCCTAAGACAGGGCTCGACGACCGGGGAGCTGTTTTTT.

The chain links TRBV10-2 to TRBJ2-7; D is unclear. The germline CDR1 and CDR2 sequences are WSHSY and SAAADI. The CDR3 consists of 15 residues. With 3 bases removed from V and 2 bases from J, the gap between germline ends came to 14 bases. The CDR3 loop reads CASSDGPVGPYEQYF. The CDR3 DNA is TGCGCCAGCAGTGACGGTCCAGTCGGGCCCTACGAGCAGTACTTC.

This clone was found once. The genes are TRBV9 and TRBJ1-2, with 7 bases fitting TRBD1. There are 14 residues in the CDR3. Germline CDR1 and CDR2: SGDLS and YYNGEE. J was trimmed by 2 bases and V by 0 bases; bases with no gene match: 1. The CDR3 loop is CASSVGGQNYGYTF. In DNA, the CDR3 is TGTGCCAGCAGCGTAGGGGGACAGAACTATGGCTACACCTTC.